The present entry profiles one T cell receptor (beta chain) with its context. Its antigen is still unknown. The junction differs from germline at one of its ends, possibly a read error. The sample belongs to a study of post-analysis software for immune sequencing data. The germline V gene encodes CDR1 SEHNR and CDR2 FQNEAQ (reference sequence). The length of the CDR3 is 13 residues. Incorporated into the TCR beta cDNA libraries were unique molecular identifiers, which served to reduce PCR and sequencing biases. In TCRdb, the PCR reads were re-called with MiXCR into one record per CDR3 protein. This sample yields more than 450,000 distinct CDR3 sequences, of which around 31% are seen a single time; approximately 6% belongs to the top ten. Notes on the study in general: Significantly decreased normalized Chao1 diversity was recorded for multiple sclerosis patients relative to controls. A few TRBV segments appeared more often in patients than in controls, and TRBV5-6, TRBV5-1 and TRBV20-1 were among these.

The sample consisted of blood. This receptor was taken from a girl younger than 18 with multiple sclerosis. V and J are TRBV7-9 and TRBJ2-5, with TRBD1 matching 7 bases. TRBJ2-7 matches the DNA end more closely, so the J call is doubtful. The CDR3 nucleotides read TGTTCCAGCAGTTTTGGGGACAGCTACGAGCAGTACTTC. As protein: CSSSFGDSYEQYF.